One sample yielded the 3 T cell receptor beta chains listed below, sequenced in a study of CD8+ T cells in alopecia areata. After isolation, RNA underwent reverse transcription to generate cDNA as the sequencing template. Libraries were prepared by immunoSEQ multiplex PCR; TCRdb keeps only in-frame clonotypes and omits some of them. The repertoire holds 120,000 or so clones, with over 55% as singletons. Treatment specified: oral pan-JAK inhibitor, 5-10 mg twice daily. The input for sequencing was CD4+ T cells sorted from blood, taken at week 4, from a patient treated with tofacitinib. These receptor sequences come from a human donor with alopecia areata.

The chain links TRBV7-2 to TRBJ1-2; tentatively, D is TRBD1 (5 bases). This CDR3 contains 15 residues. Trimming pared 6 bases from V and 4 bases from J, leaving 18 bases between. Germline assignment: CDR1 SGHTA and CDR2 FQGNSA. DNA of the CDR3: TGTGCCAGCAGATTCGACCGGGACGGACTCTATGGCTACACCTTC. Translating it yields CASRFDRDGLYGYTF.

The V gene is TRBV25-1, the J gene TRBJ1-5; D is uncertain. This CDR3 has 13 amino acids. Between the trimmed V and J ends, which lost 2 bases and 4 bases, there was a span of 6 bases. CDR1 and CDR2 from the germline V gene are MGHDK and SYGVNS. For the CDR3, the DNA is TGTGCCAGCAGTGAAGTGCCGAATCAGCCCCAGCATTTT. It translates to CASSEVPNQPQHF.

This clone showed up just a few times. This chain connects TRBV23-1 to TRBJ2-5; D is uncertain. TRBV23-1 is recorded as an ORF, its role being uncertain. This CDR3 has 13 amino acids. Trimming removed 7 bases at V and 3 bases at J, with 12 bases between. The CDR3 reads CASNGRIKETQYF. The CDR3 DNA reads as TGCGCCAGCAATGGCAGAATAAAAGAGACCCAGTACTTC.